This T cell receptor (beta chain) was recovered during a study of blood T cell repertoires in COVID-19. Study-level information: Collection of acute and convalescent COVID-19 samples took place in the United States, Italy and Spain. T cells, B-cell-depleted T cells, or PBMCs supplied cDNA or gDNA.

This CDR3 region has 15 residues. Unmatched junction bases numbered 6, after V lost 6 bases and J lost 0 bases. This table comes from immunoSEQ multiplex PCR, and its TCRdb copy is limited to in-frame clones, with some not included. The sample records about 15,000 clones, approximately 85% being singletons. The TCR sequence derives from an older man in a cohort sampled during active COVID-19. The chain links TRBV5-3 to TRBJ1-1; 9 nucleotides align to TRBD1. TRBV5-3 is marked as an open reading frame, function uncertain. Sequencing was done on a sample of peripheral blood. The DNA of the CDR3 is TGTGCCAGAAAAGAGGACAGGGGAATGAACACTGAAGCTTTCTTT. It encodes CARKEDRGMNTEAFF.